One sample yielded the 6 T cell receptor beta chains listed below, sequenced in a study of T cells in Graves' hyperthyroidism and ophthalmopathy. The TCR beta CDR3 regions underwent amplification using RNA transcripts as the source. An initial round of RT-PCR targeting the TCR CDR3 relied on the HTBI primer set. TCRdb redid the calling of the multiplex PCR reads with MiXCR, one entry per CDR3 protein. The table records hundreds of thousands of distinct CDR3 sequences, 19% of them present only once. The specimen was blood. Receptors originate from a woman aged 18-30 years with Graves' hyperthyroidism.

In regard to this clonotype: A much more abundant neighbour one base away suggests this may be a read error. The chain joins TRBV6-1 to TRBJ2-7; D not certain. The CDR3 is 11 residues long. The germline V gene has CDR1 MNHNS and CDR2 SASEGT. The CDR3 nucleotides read TGTGCCAGCAGTCGATCCTTCGAGCAGTGCTTC. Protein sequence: CASSRSFEQCF.

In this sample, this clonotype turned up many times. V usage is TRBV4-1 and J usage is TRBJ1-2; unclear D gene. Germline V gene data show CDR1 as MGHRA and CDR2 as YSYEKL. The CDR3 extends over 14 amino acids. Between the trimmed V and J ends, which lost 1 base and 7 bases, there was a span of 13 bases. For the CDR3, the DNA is TGCGCCAGCAGCCAAGGCGACAAGGCCGGTGGCTACACCTTC. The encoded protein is CASSQGDKAGGYTF.

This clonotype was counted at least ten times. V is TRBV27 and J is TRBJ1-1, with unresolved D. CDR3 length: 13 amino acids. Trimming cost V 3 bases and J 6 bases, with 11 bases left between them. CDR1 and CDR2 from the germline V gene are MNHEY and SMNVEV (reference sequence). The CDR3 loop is CASSFSAVAEAFF. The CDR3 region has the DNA TGTGCCAGCAGTTTTAGCGCCGTCGCTGAAGCTTTCTTT.

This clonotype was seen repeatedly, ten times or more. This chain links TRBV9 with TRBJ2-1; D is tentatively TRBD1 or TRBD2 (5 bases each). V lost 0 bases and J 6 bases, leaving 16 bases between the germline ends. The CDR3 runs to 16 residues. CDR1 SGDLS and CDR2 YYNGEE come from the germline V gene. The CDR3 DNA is TGTGCCAGCAGCGTAGATATTGGGGTGAGGGGCAATGAGCAGTTCTTC. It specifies CASSVDIGVRGNEQFF.

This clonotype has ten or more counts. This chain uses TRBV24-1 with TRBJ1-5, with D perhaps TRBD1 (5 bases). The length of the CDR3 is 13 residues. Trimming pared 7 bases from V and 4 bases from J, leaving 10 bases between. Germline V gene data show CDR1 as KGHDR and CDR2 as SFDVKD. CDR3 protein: CATRGPGNQPQHF. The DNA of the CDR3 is TGTGCCACCAGGGGGCCGGGAAATCAGCCCCAGCATTTT.

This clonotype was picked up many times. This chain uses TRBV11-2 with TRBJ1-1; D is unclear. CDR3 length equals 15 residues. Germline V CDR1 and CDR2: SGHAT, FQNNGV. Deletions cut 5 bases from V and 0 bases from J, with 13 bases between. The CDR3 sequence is CASSQTGGMNTEAFF. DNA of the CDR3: TGTGCCAGCAGCCAAACGGGAGGGATGAACACTGAAGCTTTCTTT.